These 15 T cell receptor beta chains were sequenced from one sample in a study of response to subunit inactivated influenza vaccine. Each CDR3 protein is one row after TCRdb ran MiXCR on the RT-PCR reads. The table shows around 790,000 distinct CDR3 sequences, with 21% occurring only once. Specimen: PBMCs from blood, collected roughly 5 days after vaccination. Receptors were obtained from a man in his forties or fifties who received an inactivated influenza vaccine.

This chain uses TRBV10-3 with TRBJ2-7; a possible D gene is TRBD1 (6 bases). Per germline, CDR1 ENHRY and CDR2 SYGVKD. Trimming pared 6 bases from V and 2 bases from J, leaving 17 bases between. This CDR3 has 15 residues. The CDR3: CAIRTYRDITYEQYF. The CDR3 DNA is TGTGCCATCAGGACGTACCGGGACATTACCTACGAGCAGTACTTC.

The rearrangement links TRBV7-9 to TRBJ2-1; TRBD2 matches 12 bases. With 4 bases clipped from V and 15 bases from J, the junction kept 10 bases outside the gene matches. There are 14 residues in the CDR3. Germline values: CDR1 SEHNR, CDR2 FQNEAQ (reference sequence). CDR3 bases: TGTGCCAGCAGCTCTAGCGGGGGGGCGCTCGGGCGGTTCTTC. It translates to CASSSSGGALGRFF.

The chain joins TRBV12-3 or TRBV12-4 to TRBJ2-1; 7 bases map to TRBD2. The CDR3 consists of 13 residues. The trim removed 7 bases at V and 8 bases at J, leaving 8 bases unmatched. CDR3 amino acids: CASNRGVIDEQFF. Here the CDR3 DNA reads TGTGCCAGCAATCGGGGGGTGATCGATGAGCAGTTCTTC.

This clonotype was picked up a small number of times. The V and J genes are TRBV7-2 and TRBJ2-2, with TRBD1 matching over 9 bases. Germline assignment: CDR1 SGHTA and CDR2 FQGNSA. The CDR3 sequence is 14 residues long. Trimming took 5 bases from V and 7 from J; bases not matched to a gene: 5. The CDR3 is CASSETGGGGELFF. DNA for the CDR3: TGTGCCAGCAGCGAGACAGGGGGAGGCGGGGAGCTGTTTTTT.

A few counts support this clonotype. The chain is built from TRBV20-1 and TRBJ2-7; 8 bases are shared with TRBD1. J was trimmed by 7 bases and V by 5 bases; bases with no gene match: 4. The CDR3 has 11 residues. From germline, CDR1 is DFQATT and CDR2 SNEGSKA (reference sequence). The DNA for the CDR3 is TGCAGTGCTGGGACAGGAACGGAGCAGTACTTC. This encodes CSAGTGTEQYF.

The chain is built from TRBV13 and TRBJ1-1; D gene ambiguous. Germline assignment: CDR1 PRHDT and CDR2 FYEKMQ (reference sequence). The CDR3 spans 14 residues. V was clipped by 0 bases and J by 4 bases, with 9 bases between them. Written as DNA, the CDR3 is TGTGCCAGCAGCTTAGGCCTGGGAATCACTGAAGCTTTCTTT. Translation gives CASSLGLGITEAFF. Combining the CDR3 with reference TRBV13 and TRBJ1-1 gives the whole variable domain AAGVIQSPRHLIKEKRETATLKCYPIPRHDTVYWYQQGPGQDPQFLISFYEKMQSDKGSIPDRFSAQQFSDYHSELNMSSLELGDSALYFCASSLGLGITEAFFGQGTRLTVV.

In its sample, this clonotype was seen a few times. J is TRBJ1-2 and V is TRBV18; possibly TRBD1 for D (5 bases). V lost 1 base and J 5 bases, leaving 17 bases between the germline ends. The CDR3 consists of 16 residues. Germline V CDR1 and CDR2: KGHSH, LQKENI. DNA of the CDR3: TGTGCCAGCTCACCACTGGCCGGGGGTGGAACGTATGGCTACACCTTC. Amino acid sequence: CASSPLAGGGTYGYTF.

The chain employs TRBV11-2 and TRBJ2-7, with D possibly being TRBD2 (5 bases). V dropped 0 bases and J dropped 5 bases, with 29 bases sitting between them. CDR3 length: 20 residues. The germline V gene has CDR1 SGHAT and CDR2 FQNNGV. As DNA, the CDR3 is TGTGCCAGCAGCTTAGAATTCCCCGTTTTAGGACTGCCCACGTGGGACGAGCAGTACTTC. Residues: CASSLEFPVLGLPTWDEQYF.

This clonotype was observed a handful of times. The J gene is TRBJ2-3, the V gene TRBV7-9; D is undetermined. Trimming removed 4 bases from V and 6 bases from J, with 8 bases in between. The CDR3 runs to 12 residues. In germline, CDR1 is SEHNR, CDR2 FQNEAQ (reference sequence). The CDR3 protein is CASSSGMDTQYF. CDR3 bases: TGTGCCAGCAGCTCAGGCATGGATACGCAGTATTTT.

This clonotype was recorded a few times. The chain is built from TRBV30 and TRBJ1-4, with D possibly being TRBD1 (6 bases). Trimming left V 1 base short and J 11 bases short, with 11 bases between. The CDR3 covers 12 residues. Germline lookup yields CDR1 GTSNPN and CDR2 SVGIG (reference sequence). The CDR3 loop is CAWSDRVGKLFF. In nucleotides, the CDR3 is TGTGCCTGGAGTGACAGGGTCGGGAAACTGTTTTTT.

The chain joins TRBV29-1 to TRBJ2-5; unclear D gene. V lost 7 bases and J 5 bases, leaving 14 bases between the germline ends. This CDR3 contains 12 residues. Per the germline V gene, CDR1 is SQVTM and CDR2 is ANQGSEA. This CDR3 is CSAAIGGETQYF. CDR3 coding DNA: TGCAGCGCAGCTATAGGTGGGGAGACCCAGTACTTC.

The sample holds a few counts of this clonotype. The genes are TRBV20-1 and TRBJ1-5; no definite D call. CDR3 length: 15 amino acids. In germline, CDR1 is DFQATT, CDR2 SNEGSKA (reference sequence). With 1 base removed from V and 0 bases from J, the gap between germline ends came to 10 bases. CDR3 in amino acids: CSARVGKNSNQPQHF. As DNA, the CDR3 is TGCAGTGCTAGAGTCGGGAAAAATAGCAATCAGCCCCAGCATTTT.

V and J are TRBV4-3 and TRBJ2-2; 7 bases fit TRBD2. This CDR3 has 16 residues. V lost 0 bases, J lost 2 bases, and 3 bases stayed unmatched. Germline V gene data show CDR1 as LGHNA and CDR2 as YSLEER. CDR3 nucleotide sequence: TGCGCCAGCAGCCAAGATGGGACTAAAAACACCGGGGAGCTGTTTTTT. It specifies CASSQDGTKNTGELFF.

The chain couples TRBV30 to TRBJ2-1, with D uncertain. CDR3 size: 13 residues. Germline V CDR1 and CDR2: GTSNPN, SVGIG (reference sequence). The V end lost 2 bases, the J end lost 4 bases, and 9 bases lay between the germline ends. Here the CDR3 DNA reads TGTGCCTGGAGTCGAGACTTGTACAATGAGCAGTTCTTC. This codes for CAWSRDLYNEQFF.

The chain couples TRBV6-4 to TRBJ1-1, with 7 bases matching TRBD1. Trimming at V came to 3 bases and at J to 4 bases, leaving 8 bases not matched to a gene. CDR1 is MRHNA, CDR2 SNTAGT, per germline. This CDR3 comprises 15 residues. The CDR3 loop is CASSESPGGITEAFF. CDR3 nucleotide sequence: TGTGCCAGCAGTGAATCCCCAGGGGGAATCACTGAAGCTTTCTTT.